These 2 T cell receptor beta chains were sequenced from one sample in a study of blood T cells in healthy people across ages. For the second PCR, which ran for about 7 to 11 cycles, a sample-barcoded 5' primer and a J-beta primer mix were used. TCRdb re-derived calls from the 5' RACE reads in MiXCR, one entry per CDR3 protein. The sample holds 1.8 million or so distinct CDR3 sequences, about two fifths seen once. The sequenced sample consisted of blood. All receptors derive from a human donor in good health.

This clonotype was detected only a few times. One base away lies a much larger clone, so this may be a sequencing read error. The CDR3, as DNA: TGTGCCAGCTCACCACGTCTAGCGGGGGGCCTACAAGAGGCCCAGTACTTC. Translation: CASSPRLAGGLQEAQYF. The chain recombines TRBV18 with TRBJ2-5; 11 bases fit TRBD2. The CDR3 contains 17 residues. Germline loops: CDR1 KGHSH, CDR2 LQKENI.

This clonotype was seen at least ten times. This sequence joins TRBV12-3 or TRBV12-4 and TRBJ2-2; no clear D. This CDR3 spans 11 amino acids. Trimming removed 3 bases at V and 7 bases at J, with 3 bases between. This chain's CDR3 is CASSFGGELFF. CDR3 bases: TGTGCCAGCAGTTTCGGCGGGGAGCTGTTTTTT.